This TCR beta chain was profiled in a study of tumor and adjacent non-tumor tissue in lung cancer. Overall study: There were some 12 adenocarcinoma, 2 squamous cell carcinoma and 1 small cell lung cancer cases. Stage I to III disease affected ten to eleven men and about five women aged about 31 to 80.

V lost 8 bases and J lost 3, with 27 bases in between. This CDR3 comprises 17 residues. Looked up from germline, CDR1 is DFQATT and CDR2 is SNEGSKA (reference sequence). RNA was extracted from bulk tissue without any cell sorting. Between August and November 2014, newly diagnosed, chemotherapy-naive lung cancer patients underwent thoracic surgery in China. TCRbeta libraries were built with three rounds of nested PCR, modified from ARM-PCR. TCRdb reprocessed the multiplex PCR reads via MiXCR and lists one record per CDR3 protein. The sample lists 78,000 or so distinct CDR3 sequences; approximately 79% were seen once.

The chain recombines TRBV20-1 with TRBJ2-3, with TRBD2 as a possible D gene (6 bases). The TCR originated in a woman in her fifties or sixties with non-small cell lung cancer. The sequenced sample was lung tumor tissue. Here the CDR3 reads CSTPQKSSSGRTDTQYF. In DNA form, the CDR3 reads TGCAGTACTCCCCAAAAATCATCTAGTGGGAGGACAGATACGCAGTATTTT.